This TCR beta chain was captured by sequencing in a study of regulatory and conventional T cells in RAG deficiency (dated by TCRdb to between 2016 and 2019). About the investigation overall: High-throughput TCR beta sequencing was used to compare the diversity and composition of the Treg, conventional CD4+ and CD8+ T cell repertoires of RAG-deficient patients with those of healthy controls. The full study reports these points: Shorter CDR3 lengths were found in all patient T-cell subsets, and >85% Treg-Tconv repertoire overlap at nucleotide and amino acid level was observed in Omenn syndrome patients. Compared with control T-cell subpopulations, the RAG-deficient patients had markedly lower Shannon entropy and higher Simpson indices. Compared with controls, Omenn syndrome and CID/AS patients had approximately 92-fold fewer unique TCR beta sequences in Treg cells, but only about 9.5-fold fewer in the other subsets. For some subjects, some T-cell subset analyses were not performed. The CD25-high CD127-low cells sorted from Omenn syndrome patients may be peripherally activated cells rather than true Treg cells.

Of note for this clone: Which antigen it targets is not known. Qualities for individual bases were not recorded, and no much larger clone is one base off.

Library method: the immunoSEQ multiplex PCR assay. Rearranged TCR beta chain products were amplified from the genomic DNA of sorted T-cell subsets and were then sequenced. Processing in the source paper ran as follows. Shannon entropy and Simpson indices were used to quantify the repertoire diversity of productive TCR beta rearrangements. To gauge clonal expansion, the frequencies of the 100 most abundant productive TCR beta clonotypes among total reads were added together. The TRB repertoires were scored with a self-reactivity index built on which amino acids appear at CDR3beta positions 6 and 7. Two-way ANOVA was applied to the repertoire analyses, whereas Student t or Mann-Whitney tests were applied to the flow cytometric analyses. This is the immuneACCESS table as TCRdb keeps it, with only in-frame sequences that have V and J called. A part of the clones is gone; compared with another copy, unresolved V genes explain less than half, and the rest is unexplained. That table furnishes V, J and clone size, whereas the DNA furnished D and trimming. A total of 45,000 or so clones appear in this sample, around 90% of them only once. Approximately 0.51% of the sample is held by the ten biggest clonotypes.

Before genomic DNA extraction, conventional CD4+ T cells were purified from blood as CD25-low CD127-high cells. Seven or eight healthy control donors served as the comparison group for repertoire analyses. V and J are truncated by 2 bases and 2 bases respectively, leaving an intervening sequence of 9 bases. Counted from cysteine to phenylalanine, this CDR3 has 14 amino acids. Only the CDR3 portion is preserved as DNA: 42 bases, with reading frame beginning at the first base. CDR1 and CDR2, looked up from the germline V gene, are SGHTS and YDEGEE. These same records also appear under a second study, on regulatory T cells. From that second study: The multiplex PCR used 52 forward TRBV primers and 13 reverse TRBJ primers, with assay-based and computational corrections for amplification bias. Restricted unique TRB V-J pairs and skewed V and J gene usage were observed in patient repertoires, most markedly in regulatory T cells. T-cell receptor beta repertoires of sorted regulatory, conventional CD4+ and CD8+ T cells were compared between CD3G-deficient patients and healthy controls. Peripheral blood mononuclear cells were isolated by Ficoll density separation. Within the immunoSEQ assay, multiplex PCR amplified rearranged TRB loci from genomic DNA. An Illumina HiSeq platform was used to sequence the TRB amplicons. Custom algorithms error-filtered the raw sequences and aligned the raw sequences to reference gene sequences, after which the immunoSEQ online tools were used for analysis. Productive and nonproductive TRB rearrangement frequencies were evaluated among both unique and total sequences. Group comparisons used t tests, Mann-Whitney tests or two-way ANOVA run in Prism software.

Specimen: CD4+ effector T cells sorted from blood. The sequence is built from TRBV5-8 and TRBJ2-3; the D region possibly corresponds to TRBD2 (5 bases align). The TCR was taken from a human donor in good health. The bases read TGTGCCAGCAGCTTTCCCGGGATCACAGATACGCAGTATTTT. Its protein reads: CASSFPGITDTQYF. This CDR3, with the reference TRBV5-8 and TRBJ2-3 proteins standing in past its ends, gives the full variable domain EAGVTQSPTHLIKTRGQQATLRCSPISGHTSVYWYQQALGLGLQFLLWYDEGEERNRGNFPPRFSGRQFPNYSSELNVNALELEDSALYLCASSFPGITDTQYFGPGTRLTVL.